This note documents a single TCR beta chain sequence. These data originate in a study of blood T cell repertoires in COVID-19. Sequencing was performed with immunoSEQ multiplex PCR; in TCRdb, only in-frame clones are kept and a portion is missing. The table has 150,000 to 200,000 clones, just under 80% seen once. The origin of this receptor is an older man with active or convalescent COVID-19. The sequencing sample was made of peripheral blood.

DNA of the CDR3: TGTGCCAGCAGCGGGGGACAGATGAACACTGAAGCTTTCTTT. This sequence encodes CASSGGQMNTEAFF. V and J are TRBV6-2 or TRBV6-3 and TRBJ1-1, with 7 bases that match TRBD1. This CDR3 region has 14 residues. Germline CDR1 MNHEY, CDR2 SVGEGT. Losses at the gene ends were 6 bases for V and 0 bases for J; bases not matched to a gene: 4.